The text below deals with one T cell receptor (beta chain). These data are taken from a study of T cell changes during pregnancy in multiple sclerosis. The CDR3 is 15 amino acids. Trimming left V 6 bases short and J 5 bases short, with 19 bases between. Germline CDR1 is ENHRY and CDR2 is SYGVKD. Assay: immunoSEQ multiplex PCR; the TCRdb copy retains only in-frame clones and omits some. The table has 38,000 or so clones, roughly 93% seen once. The chain has TRBV10-3 and TRBJ1-1, with D tentatively TRBD1 (5 bases). The sequencing used CD4+ T cells from peripheral blood mononuclear cells, collected in the first trimester of pregnancy. This TCR was recovered from a female donor with multiple sclerosis, enrolled in a pregnancy study. The CDR3 DNA sequence: TGTGCCATCAGCCTAGTCTCGGGGGGAAGAACTGAAGCTTTCTTT. Protein product: CAISLVSGGRTEAFF.